What follows is one T cell receptor beta chain and its context. The V and J ends lost 6 bases and 4 bases respectively, with 19 bases between them. This CDR3 is built from 15 residues. Germline V gene data show CDR1 as SQVTM and CDR2 as ANQGSEA. The sample is drawn from a study of blood T cell repertoires in COVID-19. The wider study: Collection of acute and convalescent COVID-19 samples took place in the United States, Italy and Spain. T cells, B-cell-depleted T cells, or PBMCs supplied cDNA or gDNA.

Assay used: immunoSEQ multiplex PCR; TCRdb lists only in-frame clones, some missing. The profile shows about 18,000 clones, 70% to 85% of them singletons. In Seattle, patients joined the study during active infection and were tracked longitudinally. Sequencing used peripheral blood. The clonotype was recovered from a man in his 70s with COVID-19, enrolled during active disease. V is TRBV29-1 and J is TRBJ1-3; D is possibly TRBD1 (5 bases). CDR3 amino acids: CSVDSGSGIGNTIYF. In DNA form, the CDR3 reads TGCAGCGTCGATTCCGGGTCAGGGATCGGAAACACCATATATTTT. The whole variable domain, remainder taken from reference TRBV29-1 and TRBJ1-3, is SAVISQKPSRDICQRGTSLTIQCQVDSQVTMMFWYRQQPGQSLTLIATANQGSEATYESGFVIDKFPISRPNLTFSTLTVSNMSPEDSSIYLCSVDSGSGIGNTIYFGEGSWLTVV.